The entry below gives a single T cell receptor (beta chain) sequence along with its context. The data are from a study of CD8 T cells in Susac syndrome. This CDR3 contains 15 residues. The J segment lost 5 bases and the V segment lost 0 bases, leaving 5 bases of the junction unmatched. CDR1 and CDR2 (germline): SGHDN, FVKESK. The authors reverse transcribed roughly 0.5 to 1 ug RNA with random hexamers. Amplification of TCR beta CDR3 was carried out by immunoSEQ multiplex PCR, which covered 54 Vbeta and 13 Jbeta segments. TCRdb re-derived calls from the immunoSEQ multiplex PCR reads in MiXCR, one entry per CDR3 protein. The data hold about 120,000 distinct CDR3 sequences, with approximately 96% observed a single time.

The sequence was collected from a human donor with Susac syndrome. Input material: CD4+ T cells from PBMCs. V and J are TRBV14 and TRBJ2-5, with 8 bases aligning to TRBD1. The DNA for the CDR3 is TGTGCCAGCAGCCAAGATTGGACAGGGATGGAGACCCAGTACTTC. Its protein is CASSQDWTGMETQYF.